Sequencing of this T cell receptor (beta chain) was carried out in a study of human T cells and chemical hapten exposure. About the research overall: TCR yield per sample varied, mainly due to pooled library volumes. General study points: In the PT1 data, expanded TCR counts showed a positive correlation with patch test score.

Time point meaning: patch test 1, 2 weeks after DPC sensitization. Regarding treatment: therapeutic diphenylcyclopropenone sensitization with weekly scalp DPC. Whole blood that had not been fractionated was the source of extracted total RNA. In the original processing: TCRs per sample had a median of approximately 96,000 and ranged from about 20,000 to 700,000. TCRdb recomputed calls from the RACE reads with MiXCR, one row per CDR3 protein. TCRdb, not the original authors, processed these V and J calls. The sample has some 110,000 distinct CDR3 sequences, 12% seen once. In this sample, this clonotype turned up many times. No antigen is known for it. The CDR3 is 12 residues long. Germline V gives CDR1 MNHNY, CDR2 SVGAGI (reference sequence). The V and J ends lost 9 bases and 6 bases respectively, with 14 bases between them.

The material sequenced was whole blood, taken in connection with sensitization to the hapten diphenylcyclopropenone (DPC). The clonotype was recovered from a woman between 50 and 59 years old with alopecia areata. Some clones in this sample may be carry-over from other donors' samples. J is TRBJ1-1 and V is TRBV6-6; tentatively, D is TRBD1 (6 bases). The CDR3 region is CASHTRGAEAFF. CDR3 in DNA: TGTGCCAGTCATACTAGGGGGGCTGAAGCTTTCTTT.